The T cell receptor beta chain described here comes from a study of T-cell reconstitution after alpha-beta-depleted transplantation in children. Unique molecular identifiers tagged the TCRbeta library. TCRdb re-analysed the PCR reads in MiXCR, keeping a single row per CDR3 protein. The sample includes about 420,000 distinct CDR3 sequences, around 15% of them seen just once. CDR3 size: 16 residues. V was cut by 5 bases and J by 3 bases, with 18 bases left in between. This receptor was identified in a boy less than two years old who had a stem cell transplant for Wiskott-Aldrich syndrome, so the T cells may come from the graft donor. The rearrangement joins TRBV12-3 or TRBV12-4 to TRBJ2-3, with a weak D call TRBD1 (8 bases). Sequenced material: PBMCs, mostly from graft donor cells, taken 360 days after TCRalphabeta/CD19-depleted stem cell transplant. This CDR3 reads CASSLPQGGKTDTQYF. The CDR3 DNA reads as TGTGCCAGCAGTCTCCCACAGGGGGGGAAGACAGATACGCAGTATTTT.